One and the same sample provided the 18 T cell receptor beta chains below, sequenced in a study of T cells in localized non-small cell lung cancer. The table came from immunoSEQ multiplex PCR; TCRdb's copy has only in-frame clones and leaves some out. The data show about 2,800 clones, with about 20% seen just once and more than 20% held by the top ten. The sample here was lung tumor tissue, taken before any cancer treatment. These receptor sequences come from an older male donor with stage II squamous cell lung carcinoma.

This clone is judged medium-sized. This chain connects TRBV6-8 to TRBJ2-7, with D tentatively TRBD2 (6 bases). The V gene's germline CDR1 is MNHGY and CDR2 SAAAGT. The length of the CDR3 is 16 residues. Trimming shortened V by 0 bases and J by 4 bases, and 16 bases separated the two germline ends. This chain's CDR3 is CASSYSVTSGGYEQYF. The CDR3 coding sequence is TGTGCCAGCAGTTACTCCGTGACATCAGGAGGGTACGAGCAGTACTTC.

V gene TRBV6-8 combines with J gene TRBJ1-5; a possible D gene is TRBD1 (6 bases). V was pared by 5 bases and J by 2 bases, with 10 bases between. Germline V gene lookup returns CDR1 MNHGY and CDR2 SAAAGT. There are 14 residues in the CDR3. This CDR3 is CASSAGVGNQPQHF. The CDR3 DNA reads as TGTGCCAGCAGTGCAGGGGTGGGCAATCAGCCCCAGCATTTT.

This chain links TRBV30 with TRBJ1-3; D is perhaps TRBD1 (5 bases). This CDR3 spans 12 amino acids. Germline CDR1 reads GTSNPN; CDR2 reads SVGIG (reference sequence). V was pared by 0 bases and J by 12 bases, with 12 bases between. The CDR3 protein is CAWSVAEGVIYF. Written as DNA, the CDR3 is TGTGCCTGGAGTGTCGCCGAAGGGGTCATATATTTT.

In its sample, this clone is medium-sized (0.01 to 0.1%). This sequence joins TRBV9 and TRBJ2-1, with 7 nucleotides matching TRBD2. Germline loops: CDR1 SGDLS, CDR2 YYNGEE. CDR3 length equals 16 residues. After removal of 4 bases from V and 0 bases from J, the junction contained 7 bases not matched to a gene. The CDR3 loop reads CASSSDRDYSYNEQFF. The CDR3 DNA sequence: TGTGCCAGCAGCTCCGATCGGGACTACTCCTACAATGAGCAGTTCTTC.

This clone was counted only a few times. V and J are TRBV5-1 and TRBJ2-7; D might be TRBD2 (5 bases). Deletions cut 0 bases from V and 5 bases from J, with 12 bases between. The germline V gene has CDR1 SGHRS and CDR2 YFSETQ. CDR3 size: 14 residues. The chain's CDR3 is CASSLGRVEDEQYF. Here the CDR3 DNA reads TGCGCCAGCAGCTTGGGTCGGGTGGAGGACGAGCAGTACTTC.

V is TRBV6-8 and J is TRBJ1-2; a possible D gene is TRBD1 (5 bases). Germline V gene data show CDR1 as MNHGY and CDR2 as SAAAGT. The germline V and J ends were trimmed by 6 bases and 3 bases, with 20 bases remaining between them. CDR3 length equals 16 residues. CDR3 coding DNA: TGTGCCAGCAGAGAACAAAACCGGGACGTGGACTATGGCTACACCTTC. This codes for CASREQNRDVDYGYTF.

By frequency in the sample, this clone is medium-sized. This chain uses TRBV11-3 with TRBJ2-7; the match to TRBD1 covers 8 bases. The V gene's germline CDR1 is SGHNT and CDR2 YENEEA. V shed 2 bases and J 5 bases; nucleotides not matched to a gene: 5. This CDR3 is built from 14 residues. The DNA of the CDR3 is TGTGCCAGCAGCTTAACGACAGGGGATGACGAGCAGTACTTC. Amino acids: CASSLTTGDDEQYF. Full variable domain (remainder filled in from reference TRBV11-3 and TRBJ2-7): EAGVVQSPRYKIIEKKQPVAFWCNPISGHNTLYWYLQNLGQGPELLIRYENEEAVDDSQLPKDRFSAERLKGVDSTLKIQPAELGDSAVYLCASSLTTGDDEQYFGPGTRLTVT.

The V and J genes are TRBV18 and TRBJ2-1, with 8 bases identical to TRBD2. The CDR3 is made up of 17 amino acids. Trimming cost V 2 bases and J 8 bases; bases outside gene matches: 14. The germline V gene encodes CDR1 KGHSH and CDR2 LQKENI. As DNA, the CDR3 is TGTGCCAGCTCACCAGAGTCGGGAGGGCCGTTGTTGGATGAGCAGTTCTTC. It encodes CASSPESGGPLLDEQFF.

This clone has only a few counts. V and J are TRBV11-3 and TRBJ2-7; the D gene is possibly TRBD2 (5 bases). The V and J ends lost 4 bases and 0 bases respectively, with 10 bases between them. The CDR3 length is 14 residues. CDR1 is SGHNT, CDR2 YENEEA, per germline. The CDR3 DNA is TGTGCCAGCAGCTCCTCGGGAAGCTCCTACGAGCAGTACTTC. Residues: CASSSSGSSYEQYF.

This sequence joins TRBV11-3 and TRBJ2-3; 16 bases fit TRBD2. Germline V gives CDR1 SGHNT, CDR2 YENEEA. The CDR3 has 19 amino acids. J gave up 4 bases and V 6 bases, and 13 bases lay outside the gene matches. This CDR3 reads CASSQGGTSGRALADTQYF. CDR3 DNA: TGTGCCAGCAGTCAAGGTGGGACTAGCGGGAGGGCCTTGGCAGATACGCAGTATTTT.

V and J are TRBV29-1 and TRBJ1-1; 7 nucleotides agree with TRBD1. Losses at the gene ends were 7 bases for V and 1 base for J; bases not matched to a gene: 6. Germline-derived CDR1 and CDR2 are SQVTM and ANQGSEA. This CDR3 has 13 amino acids. The CDR3 loop reads CSAGTVGNTEAFF. The CDR3 DNA follows: TGCAGCGCCGGGACAGTGGGGAACACTGAAGCTTTCTTT. The full variable domain, completed using reference TRBV29-1 and TRBJ1-1, is SAVISQKPSRDICQRGTSLTIQCQVDSQVTMMFWYRQQPGQSLTLIATANQGSEATYESGFVIDKFPISRPNLTFSTLTVSNMSPEDSSIYLCSAGTVGNTEAFFGQGTRLTVV.

V usage is TRBV19 and J usage is TRBJ2-4, with D possibly being TRBD1 (6 bases). Germline assignment: CDR1 LNHDA and CDR2 SQIVND (reference sequence). V was pared by 5 bases and J by 8 bases, with 13 bases between. The CDR3 is 13 amino acids. The CDR3 DNA follows: TGTGCCAGTAGTCTCGACAGGATTCACATTCAGTACTTC. It specifies CASSLDRIHIQYF.

CDR3 sequence (DNA): TGTGCCTCAAACCCCAGGGTTATAAACACCGGGGAGCTGTTTTTT. Translating it yields CASNPRVINTGELFF. The chain is built from TRBV19 and TRBJ2-2, with a possible D match to TRBD1 (5 bases). Germline V CDR1 and CDR2: LNHDA, SQIVND (reference sequence). The CDR3 sequence is 15 residues long. Trimming took 11 bases from V and 2 from J, leaving 18 bases between them.

In this sample, this clone turned up a few times. This sequence joins TRBV19 and TRBJ2-7, with TRBD1 matching 8 bases. This CDR3 has 14 amino acids. Germline V gene sequence: CDR1 LNHDA, CDR2 SQIVND (reference sequence). The V gene end was trimmed by 7 bases and the J gene end by 2 bases; junction bases not matched to a gene: 7. The CDR3 DNA follows: TGTGCCAGTAACCCAAGGACAGGGCCCTACGAGCAGTACTTC. It is translated as CASNPRTGPYEQYF.

The table lists this clone with a few counts. The V call is TRBV28, the J call TRBJ2-5; 12 bases are shared with TRBD1. The CDR3 runs to 14 residues. Trimming cost V 5 bases and J 5 bases; bases outside gene matches: 3. Germline CDR1 MDHEN, CDR2 SYDVKM. CDR3 DNA: TGTGCCAGCAGTGGGACAGGGGGCGCGGAGACCCAGTACTTC. Amino acids: CASSGTGGAETQYF.

The rearrangement uses TRBV6-8 and TRBJ1-4; D is unresolved. Between the trimmed V and J ends, which lost 5 bases and 8 bases, there was a span of 18 bases. From germline, CDR1 is MNHGY and CDR2 SAAAGT. The CDR3 is 15 residues long. As DNA, the CDR3 is TGTGCCAGCAGTCGCCCACACCTAGGTGGGGAAAAACTGTTTTTT. This gives the protein CASSRPHLGGEKLFF.

This clone appeared many times. The CDR3 DNA reads TGTGCCAGCAGCTTGGTACCAGGGCAGTACGAGCAGTACTTC. Protein: CASSLVPGQYEQYF. V usage is TRBV11-3 and J usage is TRBJ2-7, with D possibly matching TRBD1 (5 bases). Germline V gives CDR1 SGHNT, CDR2 YENEEA. The V end lost 3 bases, the J end lost 4 bases, and 13 bases lay between the germline ends. The CDR3 totals 14 residues. The whole variable domain, filled in from reference TRBV11-3 and TRBJ2-7, reads EAGVVQSPRYKIIEKKQPVAFWCNPISGHNTLYWYLQNLGQGPELLIRYENEEAVDDSQLPKDRFSAERLKGVDSTLKIQPAELGDSAVYLCASSLVPGQYEQYFGPGTRLTVT.

The chain carries TRBV30 and TRBJ2-5; TRBD2 might be the D (6 bases). This CDR3 has 13 amino acids. Per germline, CDR1 GTSNPN and CDR2 SVGIG (reference sequence). Trimming left V 2 bases short and J 2 bases short, with 9 bases between. This chain's CDR3 is CAWSPGLQETQYF. CDR3 sequence (DNA): TGTGCCTGGAGTCCAGGACTACAAGAGACCCAGTACTTC.